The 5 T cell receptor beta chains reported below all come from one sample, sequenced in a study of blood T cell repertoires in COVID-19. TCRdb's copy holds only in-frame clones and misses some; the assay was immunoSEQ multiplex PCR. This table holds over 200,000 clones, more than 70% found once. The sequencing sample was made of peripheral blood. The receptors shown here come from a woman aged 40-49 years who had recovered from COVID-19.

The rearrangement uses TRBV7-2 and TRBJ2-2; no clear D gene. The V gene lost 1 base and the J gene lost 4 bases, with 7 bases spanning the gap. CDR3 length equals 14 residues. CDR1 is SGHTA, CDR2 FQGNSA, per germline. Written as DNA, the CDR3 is TGTGCCAGCAGCTTAGGGGCCACCACCGGGGAGCTGTTTTTT. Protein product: CASSLGATTGELFF.

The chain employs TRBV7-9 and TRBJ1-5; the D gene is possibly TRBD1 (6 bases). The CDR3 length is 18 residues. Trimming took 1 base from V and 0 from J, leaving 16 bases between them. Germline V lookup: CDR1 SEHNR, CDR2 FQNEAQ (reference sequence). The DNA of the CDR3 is TGTGCCAGCAGCTTAGTATTGCGGGGGCCCTATAGCAATCAGCCCCAGCATTTT. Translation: CASSLVLRGPYSNQPQHF.

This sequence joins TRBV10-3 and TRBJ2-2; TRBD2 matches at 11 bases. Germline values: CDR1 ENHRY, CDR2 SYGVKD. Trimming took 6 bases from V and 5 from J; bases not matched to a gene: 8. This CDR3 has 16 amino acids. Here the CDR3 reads CAISPLAGEWTGELFF. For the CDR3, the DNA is TGTGCCATCAGCCCACTAGCGGGAGAGTGGACCGGGGAGCTGTTTTTT.

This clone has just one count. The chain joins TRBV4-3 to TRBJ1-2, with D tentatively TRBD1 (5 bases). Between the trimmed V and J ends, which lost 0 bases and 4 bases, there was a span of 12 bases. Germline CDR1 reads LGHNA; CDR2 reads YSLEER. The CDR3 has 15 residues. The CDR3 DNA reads TGCGCCAGCAGCCAAGATGGGCAGGGAACCTATGGCTACACCTTC. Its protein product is CASSQDGQGTYGYTF.

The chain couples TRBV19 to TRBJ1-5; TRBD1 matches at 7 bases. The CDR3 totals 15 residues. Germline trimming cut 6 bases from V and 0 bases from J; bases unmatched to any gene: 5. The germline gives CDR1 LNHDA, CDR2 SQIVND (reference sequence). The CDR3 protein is CASREGQFSNQPQHF. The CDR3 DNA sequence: TGTGCCAGTAGGGAGGGACAGTTTAGCAATCAGCCCCAGCATTTT.